The rows below give T cell receptor beta chains drawn from one sample of a study of post-analysis software for immune sequencing data. Via MiXCR, TCRdb re-called the PCR reads, giving one row per CDR3 protein. This sample has hundreds of thousands of distinct CDR3 sequences, with about 50% found just once. The sequenced sample consisted of blood. The origin of the receptors is a girl aged 5 to 17 with multiple sclerosis. Both conserved end residues are trimmed from each CDR3. The D gene is left open where the match is weak.

CDR3: ASSLRDSTLNEQF
V: TRBV7-9
J: TRBJ2-1
D: -

CDR3: ASSQGQGLYYEQY
V: TRBV4-1
J: TRBJ2-7
D: -

CDR3: SARIAGTVTGELF
V: TRBV20-1
J: TRBJ2-2
D: TRBD2

CDR3: ASSPPGGAGADTQY
V: TRBV7-8
J: TRBJ2-3
D: TRBD2

CDR3: ASRPGGSSYNEQF
V: TRBV7-9
J: TRBJ2-1
D: TRBD1

CDR3: ASSPSPGLQMTQY
V: TRBV6-5
J: TRBJ2-5
D: -

CDR3: ASSPGNSPLH
V: TRBV18
J: TRBJ1-6
D: -

CDR3: SASLGSSDTQY
V: TRBV20-1
J: TRBJ2-3
D: -

CDR3: ASSHPLGALYEQY
V: TRBV25-1
J: TRBJ2-7
D: -

CDR3: ASSSTGTSGVRVSTQY
V: TRBV18
J: TRBJ2-5
D: TRBD2

CDR3: ASSSGKGGDYGYT
V: TRBV6-5
J: TRBJ1-2
D: -

CDR3: ASKEGVSYEQY
V: TRBV6-5
J: TRBJ2-7
D: -